This paragraph reports one TCR beta chain. It was with 60 Vbeta and 13 Jbeta primers that the PCR ran. Assay used: immunoSEQ multiplex PCR; TCRdb lists only in-frame clones, some missing. The repertoire holds more than 130,000 clones, roughly 76% seen once, with almost 4% in the top ten. J gave up 1 base and V 10 bases, and 3 bases lay outside the gene matches. Germline V gives CDR1 ENHRY, CDR2 SYGVKD. The CDR3 has 13 residues. The data are from a study of cytomegalovirus exposure and HLA in healthy donors. J is TRBJ2-3 and V is TRBV10-3; TRBD2 matches 9 bases. Sequences were obtained from PBMCs. The receptor comes from a young man in good health and CMV-seronegative. The CDR3 here is CATSSGGTDTQYF. CDR3 nucleotide sequence: TGTGCCACCTCTAGCGGGGGCACAGATACGCAGTATTTT.